This entry describes one T cell receptor beta chain. The antigen is unknown. This CDR3 is built from 14 residues. The germline CDR1 and CDR2 sequences are SGHTA and FQGNSA. Trimming left V 4 bases short and J 10 bases short, with 14 bases between. The data derive from a study of cytomegalovirus exposure and HLA in healthy donors. PCR involved 60 Vbeta and 13 Jbeta primers. The method was immunoSEQ multiplex PCR; TCRdb's version includes in-frame clones alone and lacks a portion of them. The sample consists of approximately 200,000 clones, around 79% of them appearing once. Study-wide results and caveats: The listing of roughly 160 TCR beta chains classed them as cytomegalovirus-associated.

The TCR sequence derives from a girl aged 2-10 years in good health and CMV-seronegative. This chain uses TRBV7-2 with TRBJ1-6; weak D call: TRBD1 (6 bases). Specimen: PBMCs. The DNA of the CDR3 is TGTGCCAGCAGCTCCACCAGGGGATACTCACCCCTCCACTTT. This codes for CASSSTRGYSPLHF.